The 3 T cell receptor beta chains reported below all come from one sample, sequenced in a study of vaccination and CD4 T cells after COVID-19. The antigens of these receptors remain unknown. The assay that was used to sequence DNA from cultured CD4+ T cells was the Oncomine TCR Beta short-read assay. TCRdb re-called the PCR reads through MiXCR, storing one row per CDR3 protein. This sample has about 15,000 distinct CDR3 sequences; around 50% occur once, and the top ten carry 14%. Stated treatment: roughly 10-day PBMC culture with coronavirus spike peptide pools or control peptides (ViraFEST assay). Sample: CD4+ T cells from blood, cultured in vitro. All receptors derive from a human donor who had recovered from COVID-19.

This clonotype has just one count. The V gene is TRBV4-1, the J gene TRBJ1-2, with no clear D. The V and J ends lost 1 base and 2 bases respectively, with 8 bases between them. Germline V CDR1 and CDR2: MGHRA, YSYEKL. The CDR3 is made up of 14 amino acids. The CDR3 spells CASSQAGSNYGYTF. As DNA, the CDR3 is TGCGCCAGCAGCCAAGCGGGCAGCAACTATGGCTACACCTTC.

The rearrangement joins TRBV7-2 to TRBJ2-5; 9 positions match TRBD2. V trimming: 6 bases; J trimming: 4 bases; junction bases outside the gene matches: 6. The length of the CDR3 is 14 residues. In germline, CDR1 is SGHTA, CDR2 FQGNSA. The CDR3 loop reads CASRASGAPETQYF. The CDR3, as DNA: TGTGCCAGCAGAGCTAGCGGGGCCCCAGAGACCCAGTACTTC.

The rearrangement links TRBV19 to TRBJ1-6, with D unresolved. CDR3 length: 15 residues. The germline V gene encodes CDR1 LNHDA and CDR2 SQIVND (reference sequence). Trimming stripped 6 bases from V and 0 bases from J, with 9 bases between. The CDR3 protein is CASRSWSSYNSPLHF. DNA of the CDR3: TGTGCCAGTAGGAGCTGGAGCTCCTATAATTCACCCCTCCACTTT.